Presented here are 19 T cell receptor beta chains from one specimen sequenced in a study of cytotoxic CD8 clonotypes in ibrutinib-treated CLL. The repertoire was sequenced with immunoSEQ multiplex PCR; TCRdb's copy has only in-frame clones and lacks some. The sample has 150,000 to 200,000 clones; roughly 90% are singletons. The sequenced sample was PBMCs, obtained at disease progression, from a patient treated with ibrutinib. These receptors originate from a human donor with chronic lymphocytic leukemia.

The CDR3 spells CAISDSAGGLDTQYF. CDR3 nucleotide sequence: TGTGCCATCAGTGACTCGGCGGGAGGGTTAGATACGCAGTATTTT. This chain connects TRBV10-3 to TRBJ2-3; 9 positions match TRBD2. CDR3 length: 15 residues. The J segment lost 5 bases and the V segment lost 3 bases, leaving 6 bases of the junction unmatched. The germline V gene has CDR1 ENHRY and CDR2 SYGVKD.

This chain uses TRBV28 with TRBJ2-7, with TRBD1 as a possible D gene (6 bases). Germline assignment: CDR1 MDHEN and CDR2 SYDVKM. Trimming shortened V by 7 bases and J by 2 bases, and 15 bases separated the two germline ends. CDR3 length: 14 amino acids. CDR3 region: CASMGAGDTYEQYF. CDR3 in DNA: TGTGCCAGCATGGGGGCAGGGGATACCTACGAGCAGTACTTC. The full variable domain, completed using reference TRBV28 and TRBJ2-7, is DVKVTQSSRYLVKRTGEKVFLECVQDMDHENMFWYRQDPGLGLRLIYFSYDVKMKEKGDIPEGYSVSREKKERFSLILESASTNQTSMYLCASMGAGDTYEQYFGPGTRLTVT.

The chain joins TRBV5-6 to TRBJ2-2, with 7 bases that match TRBD2. With V trimmed by 4 bases and J by 2 bases, 8 bases remained unmatched. This CDR3 region has 16 residues. Germline V gene lookup returns CDR1 SGHDT and CDR2 YYEEEE. The CDR3 DNA reads as TGTGCCAGCAGCCACTTACTAGCGCAAAACACCGGGGAGCTGTTTTTT. The encoded protein is CASSHLLAQNTGELFF.

This clone was picked up one time. The CDR3 DNA is TGCGCCAGCAGCCAGACTAGCGCGAAAGAGACCCAGTACTTC. Its translation: CASSQTSAKETQYF. The rearrangement uses TRBV4-1 and TRBJ2-5, with 8 nucleotides matching TRBD2. The CDR3 contains 14 residues. Germline CDR1 MGHRA, CDR2 YSYEKL. V shed 3 bases and J 3 bases; nucleotides not matched to a gene: 3.

The chain links TRBV6-5 to TRBJ1-2; D perhaps matches TRBD1 (6 bases). Between the trimmed V and J ends, which lost 5 bases and 5 bases, there was a span of 9 bases. From germline, CDR1 is MNHEY and CDR2 SVGAGI. The CDR3 runs 12 residues. Here the CDR3 DNA reads TGTGCCAGCAGTCCACAGGGATATGGCTACACCTTC. This sequence encodes CASSPQGYGYTF.

This clone was picked up one time. The chain employs TRBV7-8 and TRBJ2-2, with TRBD2 matching 9 bases. V lost 5 bases and J lost 1; bases outside the gene matches: 5. This CDR3 has 16 amino acids. Germline loops: CDR1 SGHVS, CDR2 FQNEAQ. CDR3 loop: CASSPGTSQNTGELFF. CDR3 bases: TGTGCCAGCAGCCCTGGGACTAGCCAGAACACCGGGGAGCTGTTTTTT.

The chain joins TRBV19 to TRBJ1-2, with unresolved D. The CDR3 runs 15 residues. From germline, CDR1 is LNHDA and CDR2 SQIVND (reference sequence). V was clipped by 3 bases and J by 0 bases, with 11 bases between them. CDR3 nucleotides: TGTGCCAGTAGTATTTCTGGGGTTACTAACTATGGCTACACCTTC. Encoded protein: CASSISGVTNYGYTF. Together with reference TRBV19 and TRBJ1-2, the CDR3 gives the full variable domain: DGGITQSPKYLFRKEGQNVTLSCEQNLNHDAMYWYRQDPGQGLRLIYYSQIVNDFQKGDIAEGYSVSREKKESFPLTVTSAQKNPTAFYLCASSISGVTNYGYTFGSGTRLTVV.

The chain combines TRBV11-3 with TRBJ2-7, with a weak D call TRBD2 (6 bases). The CDR3 has 14 amino acids. Germline V lookup: CDR1 SGHNT, CDR2 YENEEA. Trimming removed 5 bases from V and 3 bases from J, with 14 bases in between. The CDR3 nucleotides read TGTGCCAGCAGCATGGGACTCCAACTCTACGAGCAGTACTTC. It encodes CASSMGLQLYEQYF.

This chain joins TRBV6-5 and TRBJ1-2; TRBD1 agrees at 9 bases. There are 16 residues in the CDR3. V lost 0 bases to trimming and J lost 6 bases; unmatched junction nucleotides: 8. Germline V gene lookup returns CDR1 MNHEY and CDR2 SVGAGI. The DNA for the CDR3 is TGTGCCAGCAGTTACTCTTTGCTGGGACAGGGTGATGGCTACACCTTC. Residues: CASSYSLLGQGDGYTF.

The chain uses TRBV5-1 and TRBJ1-1; possibly TRBD1 for D (6 bases). V lost 1 base to trimming and J lost 2 bases, with 24 bases between them. Germline CDR1 and CDR2: SGHRS and YFSETQ. This CDR3 spans 19 amino acids. The CDR3 DNA reads as TGCGCCAGCAGCTTGCTGGGACAACCGAAAATTCTAAAAAACACTGAAGCTTTCTTT. It codes for CASSLLGQPKILKNTEAFF.

The chain employs TRBV28 and TRBJ1-3; no definite D call. Per the germline V gene, CDR1 is MDHEN and CDR2 is SYDVKM. The CDR3 is 13 residues long. Trimming took 1 base from V and 5 from J, leaving 6 bases between them. CDR3 amino acids: CASSLSPRNTIYF. CDR3 sequence (DNA): TGTGCCAGCAGTTTATCTCCGCGAAACACCATATATTTT.

The chain uses TRBV20-1 and TRBJ1-1; D might be TRBD1 (5 bases). Germline V gives CDR1 DFQATT, CDR2 SNEGSKA (reference sequence). Between the trimmed V and J ends, which lost 6 bases and 8 bases, there was a span of 10 bases. There are 10 residues in the CDR3. The CDR3 here is CSALDREAFF. The CDR3 coding sequence is TGCAGTGCCCTAGACAGAGAAGCTTTCTTT.

This clone has just a few counts. The J gene is TRBJ1-2, the V gene TRBV4-3, with D possibly TRBD1 on 6 matching bases. The CDR3 sequence is 16 residues long. With 4 bases removed from V and 1 base from J, the gap between germline ends came to 16 bases. CDR1 and CDR2 from the germline V gene are LGHNA and YSLEER. CDR3 in amino acids: CASSLLKGTLNYGYTF. The CDR3 DNA reads TGCGCCAGCAGCCTATTAAAAGGGACACTTAACTATGGCTACACCTTC.

This sequence joins TRBV6-5 and TRBJ1-2; unclear D gene. Between the trimmed V and J ends, which lost 6 bases and 4 bases, there was a span of 9 bases. Germline CDR1 and CDR2: MNHEY and SVGAGI. The CDR3 has 12 amino acids. The CDR3 nucleotides read TGTGCCAGCAGCCCTCGGGGCTATGGCTACACCTTC. Translating gives CASSPRGYGYTF.

This clone came up once. The rearrangement links TRBV14 to TRBJ2-7; D possibly matches TRBD1 or TRBD2 (5 bases each). Germline CDR1 SGHDN, CDR2 FVKESK. This CDR3 is built from 16 residues. The V end lost 0 bases, the J end lost 2 bases, and 14 bases lay between the germline ends. The CDR3 loop reads CASSQEARDPPYEQYF. For the CDR3, the DNA is TGTGCCAGCAGCCAAGAAGCTCGGGACCCCCCCTACGAGCAGTACTTC. Complete variable domain (other parts from reference TRBV14 and TRBJ2-7): EAGVTQFPSHSVIEKGQTVTLRCDPISGHDNLYWYRRVMGKEIKFLLHFVKESKQDESGMPNNRFLAERTGGTYSTLKVQPAELEDSGVYFCASSQEARDPPYEQYFGPGTRLTVT.

J is TRBJ1-1 and V is TRBV7-6; D unclear. This CDR3 spans 18 amino acids. Germline CDR1 and CDR2: SGHVS and FNYEAQ. V was shortened by 1 base and J by 0 bases, with 18 bases between the two germline ends. The CDR3 region is CASSLVSGGSLMNTEAFF. The CDR3 DNA is TGTGCCAGCAGCTTAGTGTCAGGAGGGAGCCTAATGAACACTGAAGCTTTCTTT.

Remarks on this clone: Germline and junction disagree at one end, which may indicate a read error. The chain combines TRBV7-7 with TRBJ2-1; 10 positions match TRBD2. Germline V lookup: CDR1 SSHAT, CDR2 FNYEAQ (reference sequence). The CDR3 covers 17 residues. CDR3 coding DNA: TGTGCTAGCAGTCCAAACCCGAGCGGGAGGGTTATTGATGAGCAGTTCTTC. It encodes CASSPNPSGRVIDEQFF.

The V gene is TRBV10-3, the J gene TRBJ1-2, with D possibly being TRBD1 (5 bases). V was cut by 10 bases and J by 2 bases, with 17 bases left in between. From germline, CDR1 is ENHRY and CDR2 SYGVKD. The CDR3 has 14 amino acids. The CDR3 protein is CAKSGGRKNYGYTF. The CDR3, as DNA: TGTGCCAAAAGTGGGGGACGAAAGAACTATGGCTACACCTTC.

The J gene is TRBJ2-1, the V gene TRBV4-1; 7 bases align to TRBD1. CDR1 and CDR2 (germline): MGHRA, YSYEKL. V was pared by 2 bases and J by 4 bases, with 8 bases of the junction left unmatched. The CDR3 spans 16 residues. The CDR3 loop is CASSQPSRGIYNEQFF. The CDR3 region has the DNA TGCGCCAGCAGCCAACCCAGCAGGGGGATATACAATGAGCAGTTCTTC.